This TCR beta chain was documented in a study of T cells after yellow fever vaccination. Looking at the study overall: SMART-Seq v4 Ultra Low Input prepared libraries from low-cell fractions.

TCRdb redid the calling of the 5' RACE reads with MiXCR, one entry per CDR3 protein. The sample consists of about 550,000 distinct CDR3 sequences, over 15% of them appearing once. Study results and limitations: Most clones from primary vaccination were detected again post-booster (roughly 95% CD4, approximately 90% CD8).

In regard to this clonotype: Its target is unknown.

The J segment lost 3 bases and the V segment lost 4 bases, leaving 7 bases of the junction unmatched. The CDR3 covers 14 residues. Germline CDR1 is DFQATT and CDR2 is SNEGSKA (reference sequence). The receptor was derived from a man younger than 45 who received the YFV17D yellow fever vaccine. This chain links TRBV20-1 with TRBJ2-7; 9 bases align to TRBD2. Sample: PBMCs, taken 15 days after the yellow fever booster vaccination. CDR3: CSAKRPSGNYEQYF. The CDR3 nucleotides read TGCAGTGCTAAGAGGCCTAGCGGGAACTACGAGCAGTACTTC.